This is a list of T cell receptor beta chains from one sample in a study of T-cell reconstitution after alpha-beta-depleted transplantation in children. MiXCR, applied by TCRdb to the PCR reads, yields one record per CDR3 protein. Found here are 130,000 to 150,000 distinct CDR3 sequences, around 8.5% of them singletons; the top ten hold roughly 18%. The input for sequencing was PBMCs, mostly from graft donor cells, taken 180 days after TCRalphabeta/CD19-depleted stem cell transplant. The receptor set was obtained from a female patient between 2 and 10 years old who had a stem cell transplant for congenital amegakaryocytic thrombocytopenia, so the T cells may come from the graft donor. Each CDR3 is given with its conserved first and last residue. The D gene is left open where the match is weak. Some rows mark clone size as missing; the rest say once, few, many or name a class of expanded clone.

CDR3nt | CDR3aa | abundance | v_gene | d_gene | j_gene
TGCGCCAGCAGCCTGGCGGGACAAGCCAAGTATGGCTACACCTTC | CASSLAGQAKYGYTF | many | TRBV5-1 | NA | TRBJ1-2
TGTGCCAGTACTACTAGCGGAGCTTCCTACAATGAGCAGTTCTTC | CASTTSGASYNEQFF | many | TRBV28 | TRBD2 | TRBJ2-1
TGTGCCAGCAGACCGACAGGGACCAAAAACATTCAGTACTTC | CASRPTGTKNIQYF | many | TRBV28 | TRBD1 | TRBJ2-4
TGTGCCAGCAGTCCAGGGGGCAGGTACACTGAAGCTTTCTTT | CASSPGGRYTEAFF | few | TRBV27 | TRBD1 | TRBJ1-1
TGTGCCAGCAGCGTGACAGGGAGAGGTGAAGCTTTCTTT | CASSVTGRGEAFF | many | TRBV7-9 | TRBD1 | TRBJ1-1
TGCGCCAGCAGCCCCGGGGACCGCTACCGCTATGGCTACACCTTC | CASSPGDRYRYGYTF | many | TRBV5-1 | NA | TRBJ1-2
TGTGCCAGCAGTTTTATTAGCGGGAGGGCCTCCGAGCAGTACTTC | CASSFISGRASEQYF | NA | TRBV28 | TRBD2 | TRBJ2-7
TGCAGTGCTAGAGTGACTAGCGGGAGGTACAATGAGCAGTTCTTC | CSARVTSGRYNEQFF | many | TRBV20-1 | TRBD2 | TRBJ2-1
TGTGCCAGCAGTGGGGGAAGGGGCTACACCTTC | CASSGGRGYTF | many | TRBV28 | NA | TRBJ1-2
TGTGCCAGCTCGCACAGGGGGCTGATAAACACTGAAGCTTTCTTT | CASSHRGLINTEAFF | many | TRBV18 | TRBD1 | TRBJ1-1
TGTGCCAGCAGCTCTGACCCTAACACTGAAGCTTTCTTT | CASSSDPNTEAFF | many | TRBV7-2 | NA | TRBJ1-1
TGCAGCGCGACTAGCGGGAGGGCCGCTGAGCAGTTCTTC | CSATSGRAAEQFF | many | TRBV29-1 | TRBD2 | TRBJ2-1
TGTGCCATCAGTGGTCAACCGCTCGGCGAGCAGTACTTC | CAISGQPLGEQYF | many | TRBV10-3 | NA | TRBJ2-7
TGTGCCAGCAGCCTGGACAGGGCTGCCACTGAAGCTTTCTTT | CASSLDRAATEAFF | many | TRBV14 | TRBD1 | TRBJ1-1
TGCGCCAGCACCCCAGGCGGGAACACTGAAGCTTTCTTT | CASTPGGNTEAFF | many | TRBV5-1 | NA | TRBJ1-1
TGTGCCAGCAGGGGTAGGGGGGCCGACTTATACAATGAGCAGTTCTTC | CASRGRGADLYNEQFF | many | TRBV7-8 | NA | TRBJ2-1
TGTGACAGCAGCTGGGGGACCGTTAATGAAAAACTGTTTTTT | CDSSWGTVNEKLFF | NA | TRBV5-6 | NA | TRBJ1-4
TGTGCCAGCAGCTCCTCATGGGGCCACGAGCAGTACTTC | CASSSSWGHEQYF | many | TRBV7-9 | NA | TRBJ2-7
TGTGCCAGCAGGGACAGTCGCGGGCAGCCCCAGCATTTT | CASRDSRGQPQHF | many | TRBV6-1 | NA | TRBJ1-5
TGTGCCAGCAGCTTGGGACTGACCAAGGAGACCCAGTACTTC | CASSLGLTKETQYF | NA | TRBV5-4 | NA | TRBJ2-5
TGCGCCAGCAGCTTTAACGGACAGTCACCCCTCCACTTT | CASSFNGQSPLHF | many | TRBV5-1 | NA | TRBJ1-6
TGTGCCAGCAGCCAAGAGCGGGAGAATATCAGGGATACGCAGTATTTT | CASSQERENIRDTQYF | NA | TRBV4-2 | TRBD2 | TRBJ2-3
TGCAGTGCTGCGGGACTAGCGGGATCCTACGAGCAGTACTTC | CSAAGLAGSYEQYF | NA | TRBV20-1 | TRBD2 | TRBJ2-7
TGTGCCAGCAGTTCGTTTGGCGGGAGATTCAACGAGCAGTACTTC | CASSSFGGRFNEQYF | many | TRBV6-5 | TRBD2 | TRBJ2-7
TGCAGTGCTAGGGACGGCGGGATCACCCCCTACAATGAGCAGTTCTTC | CSARDGGITPYNEQFF | many | TRBV20-1 | NA | TRBJ2-1
TGTGCCAGCAGCCTCCTGCTTGGGCAGGGGAACACCGGGGAGCTGTTTTTT | CASSLLLGQGNTGELFF | NA | TRBV7-3 | NA | TRBJ2-2
TGCAGTGCTAGCTCCGGGGCCGCCAGATCCGAGCAGTACTTC | CSASSGAARSEQYF | many | TRBV20-1 | NA | TRBJ2-7
TGTGCCAGCAGCTTTAGTCCGCTGGGCACCGGGGAGCTGTTTTTT | CASSFSPLGTGELFF | many | TRBV5-6 | NA | TRBJ2-2
TGTGCCAGCACCATGAACGGACAGTTCTCCGAAGCTTTCTTT | CASTMNGQFSEAFF | few | TRBV7-9 | NA | TRBJ1-1
TGTGCCAGCAGACCAGACAGGGTCTCTAGAGAGACCCAGTACTTC | CASRPDRVSRETQYF | few | TRBV28 | TRBD1 | TRBJ2-5
TGTGCCATCAGCCCCGGACTATCGGGATGGCTGTTTTTT | CAISPGLSGWLFF | NA | TRBV10-3 | NA | TRBJ2-2
TGTGCCAGCAGTTTATGGGGGTTTTCTGAAAAACTGTTTTTT | CASSLWGFSEKLFF | many | TRBV12-3/TRBV12-4 | NA | TRBJ1-4
TGCGCCAGCAGCTTGATGGAGACCGGGGAGCTGTTTTTT | CASSLMETGELFF | many | TRBV5-1 | NA | TRBJ2-2
TGCAGTGCTAGAGTGGAGGGTCTGGTTTACACTGAAGCTTTCTTT | CSARVEGLVYTEAFF | few | TRBV20-1 | NA | TRBJ1-1
TGTGCCAGCAGCTCGAGGTGTGGGGGATATTATGGCTACACCTTC | CASSSRCGGYYGYTF | many | TRBV7-8 | NA | TRBJ1-2
TGTGCCAGCAGCTTTGTGGACGTGGGCTACACCTTC | CASSFVDVGYTF | NA | TRBV5-6 | NA | TRBJ1-2
TGTGCCAGCAGTAGACTAGCGGATTTTCCAGAGACCCAGTACTTC | CASSRLADFPETQYF | many | TRBV12-3/TRBV12-4 | TRBD2 | TRBJ2-5
TGTGCCAGCAGCCAAGAAGGAGTAGGAAGTCCGGACGGTTCCCAGATATTTTTT | CASSQEGVGSPDGSQIFF | NA | TRBV4-2 | NA | TRBJ2-3
TGTGCCAGCAGACTTCTTACCGTCTGGGGACAGGGTGGGAACACTGAAGCTTTCTTT | CASRLLTVWGQGGNTEAFF | many | TRBV28 | TRBD1 | TRBJ1-1
TGCGCCAGCAGCCAAAGAAGAACCGGGACAGGGGGCCCCTACGAGCAGTACTTC | CASSQRRTGTGGPYEQYF | many | TRBV4-1 | TRBD1 | TRBJ2-7